The rows below give T cell receptor beta chains drawn from one sample of a study of beta chain features in type 1 diabetes. The assay was immunoSEQ multiplex PCR, and TCRdb's table has in-frame clones only and misses some. The sample contains approximately 730,000 clones, around an eighth of which appear only once. The specimen sequenced was naive CD4+ T cells from blood. The receptors here all came from a man between 18 and 29 years old with type 1 diabetes. Each CDR3 is given with its conserved first and last residue. D genes are given only for firm matches. Clone size is stated in some rows and not others, as once, few, many or a class when expanded.

>-|TRBV9|TRBJ2-3|few
CASSGSALGVTDTQYF
TGTGCCAGCAGCGGATCGGCGTTAGGGGTAACAGATACGCAGTATTTT
>-|TRBV10-3|TRBJ1-3|few
CAISLQGTSGNTIYF
TGTGCCATCAGCCTGCAGGGCACCTCTGGAAACACCATATATTTT
>TRBD2|TRBV18|TRBJ2-3|-
CASSPPRAGGRDTQYF
TGTGCCAGCTCACCACCGCGAGCGGGGGGGCGAGATACGCAGTATTTT
>-|TRBV7-8|TRBJ2-7|-
CASSLGGTYEQYF
TGTGCCAGCAGCTTAGGGGGGACCTACGAGCAGTACTTC
>-|TRBV29-1|TRBJ1-5|few
CSVVETGGGNQPQHF
TGCAGCGTTGTGGAGACAGGCGGGGGCAATCAGCCCCAGCATTTT
>-|TRBV6-1|TRBJ1-2|-
CASSGGRGGYGYTF
TGTGCCAGCAGTGGGGGCCGGGGCGGCTATGGCTACACCTTC
>-|TRBV27|TRBJ2-2|few
CASSLRGTGELFF
TGTGCCAGCAGTTTAAGGGGCACCGGGGAGCTGTTTTTT
>-|TRBV25-1|TRBJ2-3|-
CASSWWVADTQYF
TGTGCCAGCAGTTGGTGGGTCGCAGATACGCAGTATTTT
>TRBD1|TRBV30|TRBJ2-1|-
CAWRWTGGNEQFF
TGTGCCTGGAGGTGGACAGGGGGAAATGAGCAGTTCTTC
>-|TRBV6-1|TRBJ1-5|few
CASSEWQPQHF
TGTGCCAGCAGTGAATGGCAGCCCCAGCATTTT